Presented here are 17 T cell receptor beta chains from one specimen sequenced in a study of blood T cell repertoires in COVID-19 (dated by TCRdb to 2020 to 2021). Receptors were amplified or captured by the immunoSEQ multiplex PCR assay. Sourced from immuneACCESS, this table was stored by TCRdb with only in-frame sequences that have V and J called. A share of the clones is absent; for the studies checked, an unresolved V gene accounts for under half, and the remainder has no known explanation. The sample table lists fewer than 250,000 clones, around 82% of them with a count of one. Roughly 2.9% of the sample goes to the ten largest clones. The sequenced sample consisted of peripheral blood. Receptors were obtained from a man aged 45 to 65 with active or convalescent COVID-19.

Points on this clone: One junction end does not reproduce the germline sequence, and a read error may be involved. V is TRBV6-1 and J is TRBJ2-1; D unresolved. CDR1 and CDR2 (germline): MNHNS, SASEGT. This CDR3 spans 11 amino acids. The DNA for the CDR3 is TGTGCCAGCAGTGAAGGAGCTACTTTTGTCTTC. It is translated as CASSEGATFVF.

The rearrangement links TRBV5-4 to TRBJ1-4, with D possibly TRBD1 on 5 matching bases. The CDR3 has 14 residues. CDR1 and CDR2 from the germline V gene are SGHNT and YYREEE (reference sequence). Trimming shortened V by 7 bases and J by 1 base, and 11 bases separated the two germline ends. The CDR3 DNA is TGTGCCAGCGGACCGGGGGGAACTAATGAAAAACTGTTTTTT. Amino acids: CASGPGGTNEKLFF.

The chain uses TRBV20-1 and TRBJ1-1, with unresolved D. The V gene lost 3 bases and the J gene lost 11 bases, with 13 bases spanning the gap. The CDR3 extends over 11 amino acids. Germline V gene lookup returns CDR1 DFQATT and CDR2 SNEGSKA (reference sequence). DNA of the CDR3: TGCAGTGCTAGGTCCCCGTCAGCGGCTTTCTTT. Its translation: CSARSPSAAFF.

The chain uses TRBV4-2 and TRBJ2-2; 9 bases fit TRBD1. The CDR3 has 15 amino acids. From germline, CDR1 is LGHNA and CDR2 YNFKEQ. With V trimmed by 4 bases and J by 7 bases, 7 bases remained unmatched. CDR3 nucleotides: TGTGCCAGCAGCCCCGGGACAGGGCGGAGCGGGGAGCTGTTTTTT. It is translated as CASSPGTGRSGELFF.

In DNA form, the CDR3 reads TGTGCCAGCAGTTCGCGGCGGGGCCGCGAGCAGTACTTC. This codes for CASSSRRGREQYF. The chain carries TRBV27 and TRBJ2-7; D may be TRBD2 (6 bases). Germline assignment: CDR1 MNHEY and CDR2 SMNVEV (reference sequence). V dropped 4 bases and J dropped 6 bases, with 13 bases sitting between them. The CDR3 extends over 13 amino acids.

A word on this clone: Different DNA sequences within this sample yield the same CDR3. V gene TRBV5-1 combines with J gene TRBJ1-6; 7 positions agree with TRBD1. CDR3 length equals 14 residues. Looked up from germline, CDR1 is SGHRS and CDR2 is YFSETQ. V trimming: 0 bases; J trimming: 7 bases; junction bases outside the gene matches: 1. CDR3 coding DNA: TGCGCCAGCAGCTTGGAGGGACAGAATTCACCCCTCCACTTT. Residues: CASSLEGQNSPLHF.

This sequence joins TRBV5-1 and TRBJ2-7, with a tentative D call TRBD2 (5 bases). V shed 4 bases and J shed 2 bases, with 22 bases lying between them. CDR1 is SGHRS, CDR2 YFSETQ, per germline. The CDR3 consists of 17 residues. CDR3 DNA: TGCGCCAGCAGCGCGGCGGTCTCTTTGCGGGCCACCTACGAGCAGTACTTC. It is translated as CASSAAVSLRATYEQYF.

The CDR3 is CASSQSRQGTYGYTF. DNA for the CDR3: TGTGCCAGCAGCCAATCAAGGCAGGGAACCTATGGCTACACCTTC. The rearrangement joins TRBV16 to TRBJ1-2, with a possible D match to TRBD1 (5 bases). This CDR3 has 15 amino acids. V was shortened by 0 bases and J by 4 bases, with 12 bases between the two germline ends. CDR1 and CDR2 (germline): KGHSY, FQNENV.

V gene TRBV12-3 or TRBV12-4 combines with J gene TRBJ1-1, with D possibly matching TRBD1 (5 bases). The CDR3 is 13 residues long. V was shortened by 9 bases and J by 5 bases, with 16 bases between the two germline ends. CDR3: CASTGTYRTEAFF. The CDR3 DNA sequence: TGTGCCAGTACGGGGACTTATCGGACTGAAGCTTTCTTT.

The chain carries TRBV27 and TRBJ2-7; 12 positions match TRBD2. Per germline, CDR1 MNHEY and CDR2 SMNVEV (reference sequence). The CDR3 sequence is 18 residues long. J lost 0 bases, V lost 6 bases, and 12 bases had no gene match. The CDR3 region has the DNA TGTGCCAGCAGCCGATTATGGACTAGCGGGATTGGCTCCTACGAGCAGTACTTC. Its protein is CASSRLWTSGIGSYEQYF.

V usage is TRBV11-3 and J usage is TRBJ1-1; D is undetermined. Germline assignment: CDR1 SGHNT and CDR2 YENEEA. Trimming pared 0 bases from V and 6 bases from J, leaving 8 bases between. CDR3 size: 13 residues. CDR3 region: CASSLEKASEAFF. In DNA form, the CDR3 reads TGTGCCAGCAGCTTAGAGAAAGCCTCTGAAGCTTTCTTT.

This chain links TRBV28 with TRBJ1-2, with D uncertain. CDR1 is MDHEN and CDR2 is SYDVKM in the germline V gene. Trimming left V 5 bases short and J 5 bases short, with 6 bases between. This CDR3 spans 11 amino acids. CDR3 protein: CASSPQYGYTF. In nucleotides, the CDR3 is TGTGCCAGCAGTCCACAGTATGGCTACACCTTC.

Here the CDR3 reads CATARDALYGYTF. CDR3 in DNA: TGTGCCACCGCGCGGGATGCCCTTTATGGCTACACCTTC. The V gene is TRBV6-5, the J gene TRBJ1-2; D is unclear. CDR1 is MNHEY, CDR2 SVGAGI, per germline. With 10 bases removed from V and 5 bases from J, the gap between germline ends came to 17 bases. CDR3 size: 13 residues.

Here the CDR3 DNA reads TGTGCCAGCAGCTTAAGGGCTAGCGGGATGGGAGCAGATACGCAGTATTTT. It codes for CASSLRASGMGADTQYF. This chain uses TRBV7-3 with TRBJ2-3, with TRBD2 identical over 9 bases. The length of the CDR3 is 17 residues. CDR1 is SGHTA and CDR2 is FQGTGA in the germline V gene. Losses at the gene ends were 1 base for V and 4 bases for J; bases not matched to a gene: 9.

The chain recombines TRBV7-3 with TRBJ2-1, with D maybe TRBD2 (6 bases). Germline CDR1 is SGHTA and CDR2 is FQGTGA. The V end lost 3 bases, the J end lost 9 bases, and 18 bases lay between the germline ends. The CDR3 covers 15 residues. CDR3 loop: CASSFYHGGKGEQFF. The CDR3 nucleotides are TGTGCCAGCAGCTTCTACCATGGGGGGAAGGGTGAGCAGTTCTTC.

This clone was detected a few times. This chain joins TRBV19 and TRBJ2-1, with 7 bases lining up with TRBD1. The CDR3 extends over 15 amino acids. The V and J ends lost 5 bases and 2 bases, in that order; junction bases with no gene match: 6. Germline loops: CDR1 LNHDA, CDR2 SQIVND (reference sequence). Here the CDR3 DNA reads TGTGCCAGTAGTCGAGGGGGCCCTACCTACAATGAGCAGTTCTTC. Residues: CASSRGGPTYNEQFF.

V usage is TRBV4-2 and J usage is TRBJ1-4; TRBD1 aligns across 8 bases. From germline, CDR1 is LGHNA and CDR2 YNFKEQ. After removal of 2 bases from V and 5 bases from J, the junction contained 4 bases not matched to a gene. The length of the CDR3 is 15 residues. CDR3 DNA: TGTGCCAGCAGCCAACCGACAGGGGCCAATGAAAAACTGTTTTTT. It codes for CASSQPTGANEKLFF.